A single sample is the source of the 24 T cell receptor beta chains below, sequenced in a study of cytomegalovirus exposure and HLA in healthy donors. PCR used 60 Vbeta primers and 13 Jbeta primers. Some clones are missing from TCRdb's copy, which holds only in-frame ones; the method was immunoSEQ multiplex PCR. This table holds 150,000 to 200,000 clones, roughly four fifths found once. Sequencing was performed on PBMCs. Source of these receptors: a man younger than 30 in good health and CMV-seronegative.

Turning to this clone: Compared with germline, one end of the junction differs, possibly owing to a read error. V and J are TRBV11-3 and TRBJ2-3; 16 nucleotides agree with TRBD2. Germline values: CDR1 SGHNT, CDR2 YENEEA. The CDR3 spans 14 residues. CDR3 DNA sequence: TGTGCCAGCAGCTCCGGGACTAGCGGGGGGGATTTAGCGTTT. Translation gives CASSSGTSGGDLAF. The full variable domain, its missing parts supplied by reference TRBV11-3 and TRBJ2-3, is EAGVVQSPRYKIIEKKQPVAFWCNPISGHNTLYWYLQNLGQGPELLIRYENEEAVDDSQLPKDRFSAERLKGVDSTLKIQPAELGDSAVYLCASSSGTSGGDLAFGPGTRLTVL.

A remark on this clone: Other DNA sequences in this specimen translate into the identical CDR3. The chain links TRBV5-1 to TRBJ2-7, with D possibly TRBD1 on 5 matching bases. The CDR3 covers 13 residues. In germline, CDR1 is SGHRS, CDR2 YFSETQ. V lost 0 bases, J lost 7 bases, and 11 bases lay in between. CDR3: CASSLASGYEQYF. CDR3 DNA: TGCGCCAGCAGCTTGGCGTCAGGGTATGAGCAGTACTTC. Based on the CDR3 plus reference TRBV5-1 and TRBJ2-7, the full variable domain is KAGVTQTPRYLIKTRGQQVTLSCSPISGHRSVSWYQQTPGQGLQFLFEYFSETQRNKGNFPGRFSGRQFSNSRSEMNVSTLELGDSALYLCASSLASGYEQYFGPGTRLTVT.

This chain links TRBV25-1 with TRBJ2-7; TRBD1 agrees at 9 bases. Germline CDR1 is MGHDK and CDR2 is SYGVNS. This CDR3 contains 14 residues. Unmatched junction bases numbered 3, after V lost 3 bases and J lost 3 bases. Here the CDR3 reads CASSEGQGHYEQYF. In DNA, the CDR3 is TGTGCCAGCAGTGAGGGACAGGGACACTACGAGCAGTACTTC.

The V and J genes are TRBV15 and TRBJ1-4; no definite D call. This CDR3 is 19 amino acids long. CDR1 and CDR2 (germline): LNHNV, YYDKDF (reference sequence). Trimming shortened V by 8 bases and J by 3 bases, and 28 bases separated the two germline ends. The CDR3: CATGGWGESFNLPNEKLFF. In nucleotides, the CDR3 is TGTGCCACCGGAGGCTGGGGAGAAAGTTTTAACCTACCTAATGAAAAACTGTTTTTT.

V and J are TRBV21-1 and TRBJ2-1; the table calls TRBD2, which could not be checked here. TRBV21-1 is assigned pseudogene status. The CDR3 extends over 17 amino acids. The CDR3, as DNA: TGTGCCAGCAGCAAACCCTCGGGTGTAGCGGGAGGACATGAGCAGTTCTTC. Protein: CASSKPSGVAGGHEQFF.

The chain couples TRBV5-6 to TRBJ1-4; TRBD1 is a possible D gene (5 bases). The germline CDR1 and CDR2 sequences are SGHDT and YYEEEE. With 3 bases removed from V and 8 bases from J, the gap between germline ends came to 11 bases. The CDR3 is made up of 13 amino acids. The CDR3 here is CASSSDRNEKLFF. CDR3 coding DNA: TGTGCCAGCAGCTCCGACAGAAACGAAAAACTGTTTTTT.

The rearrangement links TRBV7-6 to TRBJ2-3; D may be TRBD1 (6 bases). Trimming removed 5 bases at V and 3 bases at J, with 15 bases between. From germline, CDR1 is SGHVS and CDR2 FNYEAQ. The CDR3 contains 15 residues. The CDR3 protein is CASSESGTQTDTQYF. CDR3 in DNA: TGTGCCAGCAGCGAATCCGGGACACAGACAGATACGCAGTATTTT.

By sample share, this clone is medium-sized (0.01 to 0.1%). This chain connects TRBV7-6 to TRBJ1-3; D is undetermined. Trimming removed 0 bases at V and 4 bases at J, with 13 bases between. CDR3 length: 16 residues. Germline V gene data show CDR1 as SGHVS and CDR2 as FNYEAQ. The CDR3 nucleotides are TGTGCCAGCAGCTTAGCGCTGAGAGGGTCGGGAAACACCATATATTTT. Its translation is CASSLALRGSGNTIYF. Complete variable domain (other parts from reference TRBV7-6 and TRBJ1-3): GAGVSQSPRYKVTKRGQDVALRCDPISGHVSLYWYRQALGQGPEFLTYFNYEAQQDKSGLPNDRFSAERPEGSISTLTIQRTEQRDSAMYRCASSLALRGSGNTIYFGEGSWLTVV.

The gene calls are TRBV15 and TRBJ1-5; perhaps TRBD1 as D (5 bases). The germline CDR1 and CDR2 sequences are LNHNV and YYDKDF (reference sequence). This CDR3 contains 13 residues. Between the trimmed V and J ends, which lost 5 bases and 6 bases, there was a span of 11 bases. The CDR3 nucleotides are TGTGCCACCAGCCCCGGGGGGAGTCAGCCCCAGCATTTT. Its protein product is CATSPGGSQPQHF.

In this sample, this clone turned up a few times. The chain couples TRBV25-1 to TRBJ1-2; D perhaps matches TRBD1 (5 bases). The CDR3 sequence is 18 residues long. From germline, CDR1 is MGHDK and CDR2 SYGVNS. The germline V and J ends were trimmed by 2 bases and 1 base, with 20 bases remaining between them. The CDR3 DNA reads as TGTGCCAGCAGTGAAGGTGGGGCAGGCCCCCCGTATAACTATGGCTACACCTTC. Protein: CASSEGGAGPPYNYGYTF.

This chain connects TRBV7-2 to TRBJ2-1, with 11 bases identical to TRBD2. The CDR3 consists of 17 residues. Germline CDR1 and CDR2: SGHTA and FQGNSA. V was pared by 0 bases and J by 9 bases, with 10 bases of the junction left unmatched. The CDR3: CASSLARGSGGASEQFF. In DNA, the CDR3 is TGTGCCAGCAGCTTAGCGCGCGGTAGCGGGGGGGCCAGTGAGCAGTTCTTC.

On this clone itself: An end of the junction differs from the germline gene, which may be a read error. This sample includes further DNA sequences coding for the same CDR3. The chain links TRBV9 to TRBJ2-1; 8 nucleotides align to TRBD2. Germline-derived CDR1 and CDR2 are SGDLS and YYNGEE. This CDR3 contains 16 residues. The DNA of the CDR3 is TGTGCCAGTAGCGTAGGAATTAGCGGGGAATACAATGAGCAGTTCTTC. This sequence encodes CASSVGISGEYNEQFF.

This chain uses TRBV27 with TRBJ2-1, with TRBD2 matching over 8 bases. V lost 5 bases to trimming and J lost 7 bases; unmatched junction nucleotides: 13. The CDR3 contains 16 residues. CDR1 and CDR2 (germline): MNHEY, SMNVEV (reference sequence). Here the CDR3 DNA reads TGTGCCAGCAGTCCCCTCGCCAGCGGGGGTGCGAATGAGCAGTTCTTC. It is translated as CASSPLASGGANEQFF.

The CDR3 protein is CAISHSPVGETIYEQYF. The CDR3 DNA is TGTGCCATCAGTCACTCCCCGGTCGGAGAGACCATCTACGAGCAGTACTTC. The J gene is TRBJ2-7, the V gene TRBV10-3; no definite D call. CDR1 is ENHRY and CDR2 is SYGVKD in the germline V gene. This CDR3 has 17 residues. Trimming pared 5 bases from V and 3 bases from J, leaving 23 bases between.

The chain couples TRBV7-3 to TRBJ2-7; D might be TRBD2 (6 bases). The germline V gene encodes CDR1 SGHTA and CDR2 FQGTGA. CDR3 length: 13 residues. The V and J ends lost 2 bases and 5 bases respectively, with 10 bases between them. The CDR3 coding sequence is TGTGCCAGCAGCTTATACGGGGGAAACGAGCAGTACTTC. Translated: CASSLYGGNEQYF.

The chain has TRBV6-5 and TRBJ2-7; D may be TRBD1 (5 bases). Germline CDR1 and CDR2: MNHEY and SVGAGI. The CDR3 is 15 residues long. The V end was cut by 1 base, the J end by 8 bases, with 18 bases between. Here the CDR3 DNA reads TGTGCCAGCAGTTACTATCCCCCCAGGGAAGGGAAGCAGTACTTC. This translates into CASSYYPPREGKQYF.

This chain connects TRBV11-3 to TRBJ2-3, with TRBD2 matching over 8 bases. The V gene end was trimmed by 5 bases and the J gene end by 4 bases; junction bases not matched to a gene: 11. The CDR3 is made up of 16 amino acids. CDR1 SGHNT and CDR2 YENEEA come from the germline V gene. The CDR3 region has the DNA TGTGCCAGCAGCCTCTCTGGCGGGGGGCGCGCAGATACGCAGTATTTT. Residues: CASSLSGGGRADTQYF.

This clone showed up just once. CDR3 in DNA: TGTGCTAGTGGCACCCCCAGGGGCAACTATGGCTACACCTTC. Its protein is CASGTPRGNYGYTF. V usage is TRBV12-5 and J usage is TRBJ1-2; D possibly corresponds to TRBD1 (6 bases). CDR3 length equals 14 residues. Germline loops: CDR1 LGHNT, CDR2 FRNRAP. V dropped 6 bases and J dropped 2 bases, with 13 bases sitting between them.

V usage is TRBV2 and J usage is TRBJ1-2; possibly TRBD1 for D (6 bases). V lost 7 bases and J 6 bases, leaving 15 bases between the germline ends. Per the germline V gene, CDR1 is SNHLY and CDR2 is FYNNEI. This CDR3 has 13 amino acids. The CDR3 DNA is TGTGCCAGCAAGACCGGGACAACGCATGGCTACACCTTC. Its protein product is CASKTGTTHGYTF.

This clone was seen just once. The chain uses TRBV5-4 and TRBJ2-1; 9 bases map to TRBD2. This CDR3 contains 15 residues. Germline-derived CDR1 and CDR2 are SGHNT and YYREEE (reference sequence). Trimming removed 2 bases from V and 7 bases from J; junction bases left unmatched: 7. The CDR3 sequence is CASSFPAGGGNEQFF. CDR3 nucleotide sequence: TGTGCCAGCAGCTTCCCAGCGGGAGGCGGTAATGAGCAGTTCTTC.

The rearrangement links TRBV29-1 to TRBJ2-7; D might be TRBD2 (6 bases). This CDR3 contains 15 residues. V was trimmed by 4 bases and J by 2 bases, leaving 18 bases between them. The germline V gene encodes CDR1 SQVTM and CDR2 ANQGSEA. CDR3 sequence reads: CSVAPDPGGTYEQYF. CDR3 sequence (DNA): TGCAGCGTTGCCCCGGACCCCGGGGGTACCTACGAGCAGTACTTC.

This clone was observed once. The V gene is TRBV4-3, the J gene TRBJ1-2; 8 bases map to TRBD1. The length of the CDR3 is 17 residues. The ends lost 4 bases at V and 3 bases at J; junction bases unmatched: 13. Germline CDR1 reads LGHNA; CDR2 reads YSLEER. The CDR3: CASSPGTGVGWDYGYTF. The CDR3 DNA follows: TGCGCCAGCAGCCCTGGGACAGGTGTCGGCTGGGACTATGGCTACACCTTC.

CDR3 DNA sequence: TGTGCCAGCAGCTTAGGACGGAGCTCCTACAATGAGCAGTTCTTC. It encodes CASSLGRSSYNEQFF. The chain is built from TRBV13 and TRBJ2-1; D remains ambiguous. The germline CDR1 and CDR2 sequences are PRHDT and FYEKMQ (reference sequence). There are 15 residues in the CDR3. Trimming removed 0 bases from V and 0 bases from J, with 6 bases in between.

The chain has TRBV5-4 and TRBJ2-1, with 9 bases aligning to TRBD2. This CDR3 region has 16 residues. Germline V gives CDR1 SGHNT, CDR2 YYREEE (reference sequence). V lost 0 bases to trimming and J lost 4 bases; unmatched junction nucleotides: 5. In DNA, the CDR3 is TGTGCCAGCAGCTTGGCTTCTAGCGGGACATACAATGAGCAGTTCTTC. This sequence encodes CASSLASSGTYNEQFF. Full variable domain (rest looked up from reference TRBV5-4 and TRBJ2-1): ETGVTQSPTHLIKTRGQQVTLRCSSQSGHNTVSWYQQALGQGPQFIFQYYREEENGRGNFPPRFSGLQFPNYSSELNVNALELDDSALYLCASSLASSGTYNEQFFGPGTRLTVL.